This T cell receptor beta chain was retrieved from a study of control samples from healthy donors and cancer patients. The CDR3 is made up of 17 amino acids. V shed 0 bases and J shed 1 base, with 15 bases lying between them. Germline V gives CDR1 MGHRA, CDR2 YSYEKL. This table comes from immunoSEQ multiplex PCR, and its TCRdb copy is limited to in-frame clones, with some not included. The sample lists tens of thousands of clones, around 90% occurring once. The clonotype originates from a man aged 30 to 45 with colorectal cancer. Sequences were obtained from PBMCs. The gene calls are TRBV4-1 and TRBJ1-1, with a weak D call TRBD1 (5 bases). The CDR3 reads CASSQDRLLQANTEAFF. The DNA for the CDR3 is TGCGCCAGCAGCCAAGATCGTCTCCTACAGGCGAACACTGAAGCTTTCTTT.